This T cell receptor (beta chain) was captured in a study of early T cells in non-severe SARS-CoV-2 infection. Study results and caveats: Sequences matched to VDJdb favored anti-spike CD8 responses, while private and CD4 specificities were missed.

This clonotype came up many times. The target antigen is unknown. cDNA molecules, individually, were tagged with unique molecular identifiers. Via MiXCR, TCRdb re-called the 5' RACE reads, giving one row per CDR3 protein. Of more than 90,000 distinct CDR3 sequences listed, approximately 11% were seen once; the top ten hold approximately 5%. Looked up from germline, CDR1 is SQVTM and CDR2 is ANQGSEA. The CDR3 is made up of 14 amino acids. The V end lost 7 bases, the J end lost 4 bases, and 17 bases lay between the germline ends. Sequenced input: whole blood. This chain uses TRBV29-1 with TRBJ2-1; D possibly uses TRBD1 or TRBD2 (7 bases each). The TCR was taken from an adult who was a healthcare worker with PCR-confirmed SARS-CoV-2 infection or an uninfected control (not recorded which). The CDR3 sequence: CSAQRDRRYNEQFF. CDR3 in DNA: TGCAGCGCGCAGCGGGACAGACGATACAATGAGCAGTTCTTC.